The rows below give T cell receptor beta chains drawn from one sample of a study of T cell changes during pregnancy in multiple sclerosis. Assay: immunoSEQ multiplex PCR; the TCRdb copy retains only in-frame clones and omits some. The sample records roughly 110,000 clones, about 90% being singletons. The specimen was peripheral blood, collected before pregnancy. These receptors all stem from a female donor with multiple sclerosis, enrolled in a pregnancy study. The CDR3 runs from the conserved cysteine through the conserved F or W. The D gene is left open where the match is weak. Some rows have no size entry. The others give once, few or many, or a class for an expanded clone.

d_call,j_call,v_call,clone_size,cdr3_nt,cdr3_aa
TRBD2,TRBJ2-7,TRBV4-2,NA,TGTGCCAGCAGCCAAGATGCTAGCGGGTACTCCTACGAGCAGTACTTC,CASSQDASGYSYEQYF
NA,TRBJ1-5,TRBV9,NA,TGTGCCAGCAGCGTAGGACAGGTAGATCAGCCCCAGCATTTT,CASSVGQVDQPQHF
TRBD2,TRBJ2-3,TRBV7-9,NA,TGTGCCAGCAGCTCGACTTCACTAGCGGGGGGCCCGTACACAGATACGCAGTATTTT,CASSSTSLAGGPYTDTQYF
NA,TRBJ2-5,TRBV5-1,NA,TGCGCCAGCAGCTTGGGGACAGCTCAAGAGACCCAGTACTTC,CASSLGTAQETQYF
NA,TRBJ1-2,TRBV28,NA,TGTGCCACAAAAACAGGAGATGATGGCTACACCTTC,CATKTGDDGYTF
TRBD1,TRBJ2-7,TRBV2,once,TGTGCCAGCCTCGGGACAGGGGGCGTCGAGTACGAGCAGTACTTC,CASLGTGGVEYEQYF
NA,TRBJ2-7,TRBV5-6,NA,TGTGCCAGCAGCTTGGAGGGACTTCAGTACTTC,CASSLEGLQYF
NA,TRBJ2-3,TRBV19,few,TGTGCCAGTAGTGGGCGGGGGCCCACAGATACGCAGTATTTT,CASSGRGPTDTQYF
NA,TRBJ2-1,TRBV29-1,NA,TGCAGCGCCAGAACCAGGGAGGTGAAAAATGAGCAGTTCTTC,CSARTREVKNEQFF
TRBD1,TRBJ2-2,TRBV7-7,NA,TGTGCTAGCAGCTCCCGGACAGGGAGGAACACCGGGGAGCTGTTTTTT,CASSSRTGRNTGELFF
NA,TRBJ1-1,TRBV30,NA,TGTGCCTGGAGTGTAACAGGAGACACTGAAGCTTTCTTT,CAWSVTGDTEAFF
NA,TRBJ1-5,TRBV5-8,NA,TGTGCCAGCAGCTTGGCAGGGTTCAATCAGCCCCAGCATTTT,CASSLAGFNQPQHF
TRBD2,TRBJ2-7,TRBV13,NA,TGTGCCAGCAGCACCGGGACTAGCTTATCCTACGAGCAGTACTTC,CASSTGTSLSYEQYF
TRBD2,TRBJ2-2,TRBV7-2,NA,TGTGCCAGCAGCCACCCCGGGGGGGGAGGGGAGCTGTTTTTT,CASSHPGGGGELFF
TRBD2,TRBJ2-1,TRBV28,NA,TGTGCCAGCAGAATCGGAGGACTAGCCGGGAACAATGAGCAGTTCTTC,CASRIGGLAGNNEQFF
TRBD2,TRBJ2-1,TRBV7-3,NA,TGTGCCAGCAGCCCCGTGGTAGCGGGAGGCCCAAGCTCCTACAATGAGCAGTTCTTC,CASSPVVAGGPSSYNEQFF
NA,TRBJ2-4,TRBV27,NA,TGTGCCAGCGCCTTCCGGGACAACAGCCTTCAGTACTTC,CASAFRDNSLQYF
TRBD2,TRBJ2-3,TRBV11-3,NA,TGTGCCAGCAGCGCGGGACTATACGACGCAGATACGCAGTATTTT,CASSAGLYDADTQYF
TRBD2,TRBJ2-5,TRBV7-9,NA,TGTGCCAGCAGCTTCGGGGGGGGGCGAGAGACCCAGTACTTC,CASSFGGGRETQYF
TRBD1,TRBJ1-2,TRBV11-3,NA,TGTGCCAGCAGCTTTCTGAAAGGGCCAGGGGGTTTCGATGGCTACACCTTC,CASSFLKGPGGFDGYTF
NA,TRBJ1-5,TRBV11-2,NA,TGTGCCAGCAGCTTAGATCCGGCAGCGGATCAGCCCCAGCATTTT,CASSLDPAADQPQHF
TRBD2,TRBJ2-7,TRBV4-2,NA,TGTGCCAGCAGCCAAGGGCTAGCGGGAGTCTACGAGCAGTACTTC,CASSQGLAGVYEQYF
NA,TRBJ1-6,TRBV4-2,NA,TGTGCCAGCAGCCAAGATCTAAGGTCGGGTAATTCACCCCTCCACTTT,CASSQDLRSGNSPLHF
NA,TRBJ2-3,TRBV5-1,NA,TGCGCCAGCAGCTTGGGGACAGCGTTTGATACGCAGTATTTT,CASSLGTAFDTQYF
NA,TRBJ1-4,TRBV14,NA,TGTGCCAGCAGCCTGGGGACTCGGTATAAACTGTTTTTT,CASSLGTRYKLFF
NA,TRBJ2-5,TRBV11-2,NA,TGTGCCAGCAGCCCAGGGGTGCGCGAGACCCAGTACTTC,CASSPGVRETQYF
NA,TRBJ2-5,TRBV11-2,NA,TGTGCCAGCAGCTTTCCTAGCTCAGAGACCCAGTACTTC,CASSFPSSETQYF
TRBD1,TRBJ1-5,TRBV12-5,once,TGTGCTAGTGGTTTGGGCCAGGGGGCTCGGCAGCCCCAGCATTTT,CASGLGQGARQPQHF
NA,TRBJ2-4,TRBV5-5,NA,TGTGCCAGCAGCTCCGCCGCCAGTCGAGCCAAAAACATTCAGTACTTC,CASSSAASRAKNIQYF
NA,TRBJ2-1,TRBV9,NA,TGTGCCAGCAGCGTAGAGAGTTTGGGTCAGGGGCAGAATGAGCAGTTCTTC,CASSVESLGQGQNEQFF
NA,TRBJ2-6,TRBV7-2,NA,TGTGCCAGCAGCTTAGTACCCGGGGCTGGGGCCAACGTCCTGACTTTC,CASSLVPGAGANVLTF
NA,TRBJ2-5,TRBV10-3,NA,TGTGCCATCAGTGAGTCAGGTGAGGGAGAACAAGAGACCCAGTACTTC,CAISESGEGEQETQYF
NA,TRBJ2-7,TRBV6-5,NA,TGTGCCAGCAGTCCCCGCGGCCTAGCGGAGCAGTACTTC,CASSPRGLAEQYF
NA,TRBJ2-2,TRBV7-2,few,TGTGCCAGCTCATGGGGCCCAAACACCGGGGAGCTGTTTTTT,CASSWGPNTGELFF
NA,TRBJ2-5,TRBV7-9,NA,TGTGCCAGCAGCTTAGGGCGGGGATGGCCGGAGACCCAGTACTTC,CASSLGRGWPETQYF
TRBD2,TRBJ2-1,TRBV5-1,NA,TGCGCCAGCATGGGAGCGGGGGGGTGGAATGAGCAGTTCTTC,CASMGAGGWNEQFF
TRBD2,TRBJ2-1,TRBV7-3,once,TGTGCCAGCAGCTTAAGTCCGGGGCTAGCGGGAGTCGATGAGCAGTTCTTC,CASSLSPGLAGVDEQFF
TRBD2,TRBJ2-5,TRBV7-8,NA,TGTGCCAGCAGCTTTCTAGCGGGAGGCTCTAAGCGGGAGACCCAGTACTTC,CASSFLAGGSKRETQYF
TRBD2,TRBJ2-3,TRBV19,NA,TGTGCCAGTAGCATATCGGGACTAAGCACAGATACGCAGTATTTT,CASSISGLSTDTQYF
NA,TRBJ1-6,TRBV5-1,NA,TGCGCCAGCAGCTTTAGGACACCCAATAATTCACCCCTCCACTTT,CASSFRTPNNSPLHF
NA,TRBJ2-2,TRBV7-2,NA,TGTGCCAGCAGCTTCCAGGGGTACGGGGAGCTGTTTTTT,CASSFQGYGELFF
NA,TRBJ2-2,TRBV4-3,few,TGCGCCAGCAGCCAAGTTACAGGGTACACCGGGGAGCTGTTTTTT,CASSQVTGYTGELFF
NA,TRBJ2-1,TRBV5-1,NA,TGCGCCAGCAGCTTGGACAGGGACAATGAGCAGTTCTTC,CASSLDRDNEQFF
NA,TRBJ2-3,TRBV7-9,NA,TGTGCCAGCAGCTTAACGCTACCCATGCATTCAGATACGCAGTATTTT,CASSLTLPMHSDTQYF
NA,TRBJ1-5,TRBV6-6,NA,TGTGCCAGCGAATTCGGTAGCAATCAGCCCCAGCATTTT,CASEFGSNQPQHF
NA,TRBJ1-5,TRBV7-2,few,TGTGCCAGCAGCTTCGAGTTTAGCAATCAGCCCCAGCATTTT,CASSFEFSNQPQHF
NA,TRBJ1-1,TRBV11-3,NA,TGTGCCAGCAGCTCCGGCGGGGGGCGCCGAACTGAAGCTTTCTTT,CASSSGGGRRTEAFF
TRBD2,TRBJ2-7,TRBV29-1,NA,TGCAGCGTTCGCGGACAGGGACCTAGCGGGGGCGGGTTGAACGAGCAGTACTTC,CSVRGQGPSGGGLNEQYF
TRBD1,TRBJ2-1,TRBV27,NA,TGTGCCAGCAGTTTTGACAGGGATATCAATGGTGAGCAGTTCTTC,CASSFDRDINGEQFF
TRBD2,TRBJ2-1,TRBV28,NA,TGTGCCAGCAGCGACCGGGAGGCTATTCGGGGAAAGCAGTTCTTC,CASSDREAIRGKQFF
NA,TRBJ1-6,TRBV19,few,TGTGCCAGTAGTCTCGGACAGATCAATTCACCCCTCCACTTT,CASSLGQINSPLHF
NA,TRBJ2-3,TRBV6-6,NA,TGTGCCAGCAGGGGACTCTGGGACGATACGCAGTATTTT,CASRGLWDDTQYF